The clone carrying this T cell receptor beta chain was seen at least ten times. Its cognate antigen is unknown. Each ophthalmopathy patient scored at least 3 on the Clinical Activity Score and at least 4 on NOSPECS grade, with duration under 3 months. The investigators amplified TCR beta CDR3 regions from RNA transcripts. A set of HTBI primers served as the primers for a first-round RT-PCR of the TCR CDR3. TCRdb ran MiXCR on the multiplex PCR reads and lists one entry per CDR3 protein. The repertoire holds 410,000 or so distinct CDR3 sequences, with 14% to 15% as singletons. CDR3 size: 17 residues. Germline V gene sequence: CDR1 GTSNPN, CDR2 SVGIG (reference sequence). V was cut by 3 bases and J by 0 bases, with 15 bases left in between. This sample was taken from a study of T cells in Graves' hyperthyroidism and ophthalmopathy. Study-level results: Most thyroid clonotypes that were expanded above 0.001 also turned up in blood. Separation of ophthalmopathy from stable hyperthyroidism was achieved by a 13 V-J model. Ophthalmopathy prediction by the model preceded onset by a median approximately 6.1 months.

The receptor was isolated from a man aged 18 to 35 with Graves' ophthalmopathy. V is TRBV30 and J is TRBJ1-6; D not certain. Sequencing was done on a sample of blood. The CDR3 loop reads CAWRIVGIRSYNSPLHF. DNA for the CDR3: TGTGCCTGGAGGATTGTAGGGATCCGCTCCTATAATTCACCCCTCCACTTT.